This T cell receptor (beta chain) was profiled in a study of CD8 T cells in ankylosing spondylitis. Study observations and caveats: The study identified a TCR beta motif of several highly homologous variants that appeared characteristic of ankylosing spondylitis blood.

As concerns this clonotype: Its antigen is not identified.

This CDR3 is 16 amino acids long. CDR1 and CDR2 (germline): SGDLS, YYNGEE. V lost 0 bases to trimming and J lost 1 base; unmatched junction nucleotides: 3. Researchers built TCR beta libraries using quantitative 5'-RACE with molecular barcodes. TCRdb reprocessed the 5' RACE reads via MiXCR and lists one record per CDR3 protein. Of 220,000 or so distinct CDR3 sequences listed, about 18% are singletons. This TCR came from a male donor with ankylosing spondylitis. The chain combines TRBV9 with TRBJ2-2; TRBD2 aligns across 7 bases. Material for sequencing was blood, either unsorted or a sorted T cell fraction (not recorded which). The CDR3 nucleotides are TGTGCCAGCAGCGTAGCTCTAGCGGAGAACACCGGGGAGCTGTTTTTT. It is translated as CASSVALAENTGELFF.